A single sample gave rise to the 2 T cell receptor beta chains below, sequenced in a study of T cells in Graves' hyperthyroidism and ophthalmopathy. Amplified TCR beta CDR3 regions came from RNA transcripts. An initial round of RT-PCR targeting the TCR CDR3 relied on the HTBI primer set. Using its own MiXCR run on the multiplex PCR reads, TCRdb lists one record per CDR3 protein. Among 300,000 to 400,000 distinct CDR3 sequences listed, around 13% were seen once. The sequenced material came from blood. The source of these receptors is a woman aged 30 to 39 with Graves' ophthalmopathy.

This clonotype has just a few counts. The CDR3 DNA follows: TGTGCCAGCAGCCTGGATGGGGGCCCCTATGGCTACACCTTC. Its protein is CASSLDGGPYGYTF. The chain carries TRBV7-3 and TRBJ1-2, with a possible D match to TRBD1 (6 bases). The V gene's germline CDR1 is SGHTA and CDR2 FQGTGA. Trimming left V 5 bases short and J 4 bases short, with 14 bases between. This CDR3 has 14 amino acids.

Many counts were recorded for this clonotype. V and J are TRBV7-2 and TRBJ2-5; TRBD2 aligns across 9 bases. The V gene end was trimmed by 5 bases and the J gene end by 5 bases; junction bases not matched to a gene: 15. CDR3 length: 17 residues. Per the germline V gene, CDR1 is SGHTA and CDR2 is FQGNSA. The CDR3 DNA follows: TGTGCCAGCAGCGCCACCCTAGCGGGGACGCTAGCCGAGACCCAGTACTTC. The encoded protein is CASSATLAGTLAETQYF.